The source of this T cell receptor beta chain is a study of cytomegalovirus exposure and HLA in healthy donors. Points from the study as a whole: Across donors, sequencing depth was assumed by presence/absence analyses to be roughly uniform.

PCR was performed using 60 Vbeta and 13 Jbeta primers. Produced via immunoSEQ multiplex PCR; TCRdb's table is partial and in-frame only. Seen here are approximately 140,000 clones, 82% observed once, and the top ten hold approximately 2.4%. As regards this clone: Its antigen is unidentified.

Germline assignment: CDR1 SEHNR and CDR2 FQNEAQ (reference sequence). The CDR3 totals 16 residues. V was trimmed by 4 bases and J by 0 bases, leaving 12 bases between them. The rearrangement uses TRBV7-9 and TRBJ2-2; the D gene is possibly TRBD1 (6 bases). The TCR originated in a male donor in good health and CMV-seronegative. The specimen sequenced was PBMCs. DNA of the CDR3: TGTGCCAGCAGCTCCCCCGGGACAACGAACACCGGGGAGCTGTTTTTT. This sequence encodes CASSSPGTTNTGELFF.